The 18 T cell receptor beta chains below all came from one sample that was sequenced in a study of regulatory T cells in long-lasting Graves disease. CDR3 regions were amplified by Arm-PCR using iRepertoire HTBI primers to build TCR beta libraries. TCRdb recomputed calls from the multiplex PCR reads with MiXCR, one row per CDR3 protein. The sample lists hundreds of thousands of distinct CDR3 sequences; roughly 16% were seen once. The time point denotes: newly diagnosed GD, antithyroid drugs for less than 3 months. Isolated PBMC RNA provided the starting material for the TCR library. The sample consisted of peripheral blood mononuclear cells (PBMCs), taken at new diagnosis, from a patient treated with antithyroid drugs. These receptors were obtained from a female donor with Graves disease.

This clonotype was seen ten or more times. The genes are TRBV15 and TRBJ2-7; tentative D call: TRBD2 (6 bases). Trimming shortened V by 3 bases and J by 3 bases, and 15 bases separated the two germline ends. The CDR3 contains 15 residues. Germline CDR1 reads LNHNV; CDR2 reads YYDKDF (reference sequence). In nucleotides, the CDR3 is TGTGCCACCAGCAGGGCTAGGGACTTGGTCTACGAGCAGTACTTC. Translated: CATSRARDLVYEQYF. Looking up the rest from reference TRBV15 and TRBJ2-7 gives the full variable domain: DAMVIQNPRYQVTQFGKPVTLSCSQTLNHNVMYWYQQKSSQAPKLLFHYYDKDFNNEADTPDNFQSRRPNTSFCFLDIRSPGLGDTAMYLCATSRARDLVYEQYFGPGTRLTVT.

This clonotype was seen once. The chain recombines TRBV27 with TRBJ2-7; 9 bases line up with TRBD2. The germline V gene has CDR1 MNHEY and CDR2 SMNVEV (reference sequence). This CDR3 is 16 amino acids long. V lost 2 bases and J lost 6; bases outside the gene matches: 11. The CDR3 sequence: CASSLVEASGKLEQYF. For the CDR3, the DNA is TGTGCCAGCAGTTTAGTAGAGGCTAGCGGGAAGCTCGAGCAGTACTTC.

This clonotype was detected ten times or more. The chain combines TRBV18 with TRBJ2-3; possibly TRBD1 for D (6 bases). CDR1 and CDR2 (germline): KGHSH, LQKENI. This CDR3 is built from 15 residues. The ends were cut back, 1 base at V and 1 base at J, with 9 bases in the middle. The CDR3 DNA follows: TGTGCCAGCTCACCACTGAAGGGGGGCACAGATACGCAGTATTTT. It codes for CASSPLKGGTDTQYF.

This clonotype was seen ten or more times. The genes are TRBV28 and TRBJ2-7, with D hard to call. V lost 3 bases and J lost 5, with 8 bases in between. CDR1 is MDHEN, CDR2 SYDVKM, per germline. The CDR3 loop spans 12 amino acids. CDR3 loop: CASSFGGNEQYF. Here the CDR3 DNA reads TGTGCCAGCAGTTTTGGTGGTAACGAGCAGTACTTC.

This clonotype was seen more than once but under ten times. This sequence joins TRBV19 and TRBJ1-2, with 12 bases identical to TRBD1. V trimming: 6 bases; J trimming: 7 bases; junction bases outside the gene matches: 3. CDR1 is LNHDA, CDR2 SQIVND, per germline (reference sequence). The length of the CDR3 is 13 residues. Here the CDR3 DNA reads TGTGCCAGTAGCGGGACAGGGGGCTTTGGCTACACCTTC. As protein: CASSGTGGFGYTF.

This clonotype was recorded at least ten times. J is TRBJ1-1 and V is TRBV2, with unresolved D. This CDR3 has 18 amino acids. V was shortened by 5 bases and J by 4 bases, with 26 bases between the two germline ends. CDR1 SNHLY and CDR2 FYNNEI come from the germline V gene. DNA of the CDR3: TGTGCCAGCAGTACCTCGATCGCCGAAGGCCTCCGGGGCACTGAAGCTTTCTTT. This sequence encodes CASSTSIAEGLRGTEAFF.

The table lists this clonotype with many counts. The chain joins TRBV7-2 to TRBJ1-2; D is unclear. From germline, CDR1 is SGHTA and CDR2 FQGNSA. CDR3 size: 13 residues. Trimming left V 8 bases short and J 1 base short, with 11 bases between. CDR3 residues: CASEGGINYGYTF. CDR3 nucleotide sequence: TGTGCCAGCGAGGGAGGGATTAACTATGGCTACACCTTC.

This clonotype was detected many times. The chain has TRBV28 and TRBJ2-5, with a tentative D call TRBD2 (5 bases). Trimming pared 7 bases from V and 2 bases from J, leaving 8 bases between. Germline V gene sequence: CDR1 MDHEN, CDR2 SYDVKM. The CDR3 spans 12 residues. The CDR3: CASTPGQETQYF. CDR3 DNA: TGTGCCAGCACCCCGGGACAAGAGACCCAGTACTTC.

The chain carries TRBV4-3 and TRBJ2-3, with 9 bases identical to TRBD2. CDR1 is LGHNA, CDR2 YSLEER, per germline. CDR3 length: 17 amino acids. J was trimmed by 2 bases and V by 1 base; bases with no gene match: 7. The DNA of the CDR3 is TGCGCCAGCAGCCAAGGAGGCGGGAGGGCCCCCACAGATACGCAGTATTTT. This encodes CASSQGGGRAPTDTQYF.

Ten or more counts support this clonotype. This chain links TRBV27 with TRBJ1-1, with TRBD1 matching 7 bases. Germline values: CDR1 MNHEY, CDR2 SMNVEV (reference sequence). The CDR3 length is 15 residues. J gave up 11 bases and V 4 bases, and 16 bases lay outside the gene matches. The DNA of the CDR3 is TGTGCCAGCAGTTCCACTCCCGACAGGGCCCTGTCGGCTTTCTTT. This codes for CASSSTPDRALSAFF.

This clonotype was picked up many times. The chain uses TRBV7-2 and TRBJ2-3; 13 nucleotides align to TRBD2. Germline values: CDR1 SGHTA, CDR2 FQGNSA. J was trimmed by 3 bases and V by 2 bases; bases with no gene match: 5. The CDR3 spans 17 residues. The CDR3 protein is CASSLRLAGGITDTQYF. CDR3 DNA sequence: TGTGCCAGCAGCTTACGACTAGCGGGGGGAATTACAGATACGCAGTATTTT.

This clonotype was observed a few times. This chain links TRBV4-1 with TRBJ1-5, with D hard to call. The V gene lost 0 bases and the J gene lost 4 bases, with 10 bases spanning the gap. The CDR3 is 15 amino acids. Germline V gives CDR1 MGHRA, CDR2 YSYEKL. The DNA of the CDR3 is TGCGCCAGCAGCCAAGAAAGGACGGCAAATCAGCCCCAGCATTTT. It is translated as CASSQERTANQPQHF.

This clonotype occurred many times. The chain employs TRBV12-3 or TRBV12-4 and TRBJ1-4, with D possibly being TRBD1 (6 bases). The V gene lost 7 bases and the J gene lost 11 bases, with 14 bases spanning the gap. The CDR3 loop spans 12 amino acids. CDR3 loop: CASTRLGGKLFF. Written as DNA, the CDR3 is TGTGCCAGCACCCGATTGGGGGGCAAACTGTTTTTT.

This clonotype appeared many times. The chain carries TRBV6-1 and TRBJ1-1, with D possibly being TRBD1 (6 bases). The CDR3 loop spans 12 amino acids. Trimming shortened V by 4 bases and J by 5 bases, and 8 bases separated the two germline ends. Germline V gene sequence: CDR1 MNHNS, CDR2 SASEGT. CDR3 nucleotide sequence: TGTGCCAGCAGTGTCGGGACAACTGAAGCTTTCTTT. This sequence encodes CASSVGTTEAFF.

This clonotype was seen repeatedly, ten times or more. This chain connects TRBV15 to TRBJ1-1, with D possibly TRBD1 on 5 matching bases. CDR3 size: 15 residues. The germline V and J ends were trimmed by 3 bases and 0 bases, with 11 bases remaining between them. Germline CDR1 is LNHNV and CDR2 is YYDKDF (reference sequence). CDR3 amino acids: CATSSGKTVNTEAFF. Here the CDR3 DNA reads TGTGCCACCAGCAGTGGCAAGACAGTGAACACTGAAGCTTTCTTT.

This clonotype appeared many times. This chain connects TRBV5-1 to TRBJ2-1; the D call may be TRBD1 or TRBD2 (5 bases each). The ends were cut back, 2 bases at V and 8 bases at J, with 11 bases in the middle. Germline V gene sequence: CDR1 SGHRS, CDR2 YFSETQ. This CDR3 is 13 amino acids long. The CDR3 DNA follows: TGCGCCAGCAGCTTTGAGGGGTCTGATGAGCAGTTCTTC. Translating gives CASSFEGSDEQFF.

In its sample, this clonotype was seen many times. The rearrangement links TRBV6-2 or TRBV6-3 to TRBJ1-5, with D unresolved. With 5 bases removed from V and 1 base from J, the gap between germline ends came to 18 bases. The CDR3 extends over 17 amino acids. CDR1 and CDR2 from the germline V gene are MNHEY and SVGEGT. CDR3 nucleotide sequence: TGTGCCAGCAGTCCCCCCGGGCAGCCGGGAAGCAATCAGCCCCAGCATTTT. This gives the protein CASSPPGQPGSNQPQHF.

The chain employs TRBV20-1 and TRBJ2-4, with TRBD2 matching 7 bases. J was trimmed by 6 bases and V by 3 bases; bases with no gene match: 11. CDR1 DFQATT and CDR2 SNEGSKA come from the germline V gene (reference sequence). This CDR3 is 15 amino acids long. CDR3 sequence (DNA): TGCAGTGCTAGTAGTGCTAGCGGAGAGCCAAACATTCAGTACTTC. Translation: CSASSASGEPNIQYF.